Following are 8 T cell receptor beta chains from one sample sequenced in a study of beta chain features in type 1 diabetes. Expressed TCRB transcripts were sequenced because the entire RNA isolate underwent reverse transcription. Sequencing was performed with immunoSEQ multiplex PCR; in TCRdb, only in-frame clones are kept and a portion is missing. Among about 360,000 clones listed, over 9.5% were seen once. Material: naive CD4+ T cells from blood. The receptors were gathered from a man between 18 and 29 years old in good health.

This chain uses TRBV19 with TRBJ1-1; a weak D match, TRBD1 (6 bases). Deletions cut 2 bases from V and 4 bases from J, with 14 bases between. Per germline, CDR1 LNHDA and CDR2 SQIVND (reference sequence). The CDR3 totals 15 residues. CDR3 bases: TGTGCCAGTAGTATAACTTGGGGGCGAAGCACTGAAGCTTTCTTT. Encoded protein: CASSITWGRSTEAFF. The full variable domain, in which reference TRBV19 and TRBJ1-1 provide the parts outside the CDR3, is DGGITQSPKYLFRKEGQNVTLSCEQNLNHDAMYWYRQDPGQGLRLIYYSQIVNDFQKGDIAEGYSVSREKKESFPLTVTSAQKNPTAFYLCASSITWGRSTEAFFGQGTRLTVV.

The rearrangement joins TRBV4-3 to TRBJ2-3; possibly TRBD2 for D (6 bases). Germline CDR1 is LGHNA and CDR2 is YSLEER. V was shortened by 3 bases and J by 6 bases, with 19 bases between the two germline ends. The CDR3 runs to 16 residues. The CDR3 DNA sequence: TGCGCCAGCAGCCAGGAAACCGCGGGGCTGAGGGATACGCAGTATTTT. Translated, it gives CASSQETAGLRDTQYF.

This clone was counted a few times. The gene calls are TRBV7-2 and TRBJ2-2; tentative D call: TRBD2 (6 bases). This CDR3 has 16 residues. V lost 1 base and J 8 bases, leaving 17 bases between the germline ends. The germline V gene has CDR1 SGHTA and CDR2 FQGNSA. The CDR3 DNA is TGTGCCAGCAGCTTAGTGTCGGGGACTTTTTTAGGGGAGCTGTTTTTT. It is translated as CASSLVSGTFLGELFF.

The rearrangement links TRBV5-1 to TRBJ2-2, with D hard to call. V lost 1 base and J lost 3, with 13 bases in between. The CDR3 runs 16 residues. Germline V gives CDR1 SGHRS, CDR2 YFSETQ. CDR3 in amino acids: CASSLFGEVHTGELFF. The CDR3 nucleotides are TGCGCCAGCAGCTTGTTCGGCGAGGTCCACACCGGGGAGCTGTTTTTT.

About this clone itself: In the same sample, other DNA sequences code for this CDR3. The chain joins TRBV7-2 to TRBJ2-5; 11 bases are shared with TRBD1. After removal of 1 base from V and 5 bases from J, the junction contained 3 bases not matched to a gene. Germline CDR1 reads SGHTA; CDR2 reads FQGNSA. There are 15 residues in the CDR3. The CDR3 protein is CASSLGTGGRETQYF. The CDR3 nucleotides are TGTGCCAGCAGCTTAGGGACAGGGGGCCGGGAGACCCAGTACTTC.

This clone was recorded a few times. The chain has TRBV7-2 and TRBJ2-7, with TRBD2 identical over 8 bases. Germline assignment: CDR1 SGHTA and CDR2 FQGNSA. Trimming at V came to 5 bases and at J to 7 bases, leaving 7 bases not matched to a gene. This CDR3 contains 13 residues. The CDR3 is CASSRPGLGEQYF. The CDR3 region has the DNA TGTGCCAGCAGCCGTCCGGGACTAGGAGAGCAGTACTTC.

This clone was detected a few times. This specimen includes other DNA sequences encoding the same CDR3. The chain links TRBV6-5 to TRBJ2-2; weak D call: TRBD2 (6 bases). The CDR3 has 14 amino acids. Trimming removed 4 bases from V and 1 base from J, with 7 bases in between. The germline CDR1 and CDR2 sequences are MNHEY and SVGAGI. In DNA form, the CDR3 reads TGTGCCAGCAGTTCCGGGGGGAACACCGGGGAGCTGTTTTTT. It codes for CASSSGGNTGELFF.

The chain recombines TRBV9 with TRBJ2-3, with 14 bases lining up with TRBD2. The V gene's germline CDR1 is SGDLS and CDR2 YYNGEE. This CDR3 contains 17 residues. Losses at the gene ends were 0 bases for V and 4 bases for J; bases not matched to a gene: 4. CDR3 protein: CASSVGGLAGVSDTQYF. The CDR3 bases are TGTGCCAGCAGCGTAGGGGGACTAGCGGGGGTATCAGATACGCAGTATTTT.